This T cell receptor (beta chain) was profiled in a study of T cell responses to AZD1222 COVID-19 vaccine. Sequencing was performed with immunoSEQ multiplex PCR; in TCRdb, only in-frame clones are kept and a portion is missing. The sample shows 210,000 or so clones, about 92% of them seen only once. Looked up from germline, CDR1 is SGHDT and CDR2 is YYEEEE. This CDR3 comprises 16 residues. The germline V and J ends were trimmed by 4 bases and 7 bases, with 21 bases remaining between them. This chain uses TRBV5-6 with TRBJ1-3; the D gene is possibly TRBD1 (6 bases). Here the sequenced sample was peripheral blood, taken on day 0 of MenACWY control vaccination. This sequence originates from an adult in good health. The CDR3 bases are TGTGCCAGCAGCCTTACATCGGGGGCGAGAGGTAACACCATATATTTT. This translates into CASSLTSGARGNTIYF.